The 4 T cell receptor beta chains below were found in one sample sequenced in a study of blood T cell repertoires in COVID-19. The assay was immunoSEQ multiplex PCR, and TCRdb's table has in-frame clones only and misses some. Here the sample spans 150,000 to 250,000 clones, roughly 80% being singletons. The specimen was PBMCs or T cells enriched from blood (not recorded which). The origin of the receptors is a man in his forties who had recovered from COVID-19.

This sequence joins TRBV5-1 and TRBJ2-7; D gene uncertain. The CDR3 loop spans 15 amino acids. Trimming removed 5 bases from V and 1 base from J, with 16 bases in between. Germline lookup yields CDR1 SGHRS and CDR2 YFSETQ. The CDR3 loop reads CASRLEVQESYEQYV. In DNA, the CDR3 is TGCGCCAGCAGGCTTGAAGTTCAGGAATCCTACGAGCAGTACGTC.

This sequence joins TRBV5-4 and TRBJ2-5, with unresolved D. Germline V gives CDR1 SGHNT, CDR2 YYREEE (reference sequence). The CDR3 runs 14 residues. V was clipped by 0 bases and J by 2 bases, with 8 bases between them. As DNA, the CDR3 is TGTGCCAGCAGCTTGGCAACATTTCAAGAGACCCAGTACTTC. Translating it yields CASSLATFQETQYF.

For this clone: Germline is not matched at one junction end, which may reflect a read error. The chain recombines TRBV29-1 with TRBJ1-1; no reliable D call. The germline V gene encodes CDR1 SQVTM and CDR2 ANQGSEA. The CDR3 has 11 amino acids. CDR3 loop: CSVGRNTETFF. CDR3 sequence (DNA): TGCAGCGTTGGGCGGAACACTGAAACTTTCTTT.

The chain employs TRBV7-9 and TRBJ1-5; 8 bases align to TRBD1. The CDR3 has 18 residues. V was pared by 2 bases and J by 4 bases, with 13 bases of the junction left unmatched. CDR1 is SEHNR, CDR2 FQNEAQ, per germline (reference sequence). The CDR3 DNA reads TGTGCCAGCAGCTTAAGTCTGGGGCAGGGGGCAGGTAATCAGCCCCAGCATTTT. Its protein product is CASSLSLGQGAGNQPQHF. Full variable domain (rest looked up from reference TRBV7-9 and TRBJ1-5): DTGVSQNPRHKITKRGQNVTFRCDPISEHNRLYWYRQTLGQGPEFLTYFQNEAQLEKSRLLSDRFSAERPKGSFSTLEIQRTEQGDSAMYLCASSLSLGQGAGNQPQHFGDGTRLSIL.